Sequencing of this T cell receptor (beta chain) was carried out in a study of shared clonotypes between healthy human individuals. The CDR3 has 13 residues. V shed 10 bases and J 4 bases; nucleotides not matched to a gene: 8. Germline CDR1 is ENHRY and CDR2 is SYGVKD. The repertoire was sequenced with immunoSEQ multiplex PCR; TCRdb's copy has only in-frame clones and lacks some. The sample lists some 2,500,000 clones; under 95% were seen once. The receptor was derived from a young man in good health. Some clones in this sample may be carry-over from other donors' samples. The sequencing sample was made of naive CD4+ T cells from PBMCs. The subset was: CD45RA+ positively selected. V gene TRBV10-3 combines with J gene TRBJ1-1; 8 bases are shared with TRBD1. The CDR3 sequence: CATRDRQITEAFF. In DNA form, the CDR3 reads TGTGCCACCCGGGACAGGCAAATCACTGAAGCTTTCTTT.